This TCR beta chain was captured by sequencing in a study of siplizumab effects on memory and regulatory T cells. Study results and limitations: Suppression by proliferating Tregs derived from siplizumab cultures was not verified. Naive T cells appeared more diverse than memory cells and seemed to be major alloresponse contributors. With siplizumab, cumulative frequency of CD4+ memory-derived alloreactive sequences dropped significantly.

This clone has a single count. Its specificity is not known. Only in-frame clones appear in the TCRdb table, and some are missing; sequencing was by immunoSEQ multiplex PCR. The sample contains approximately 52,000 clones, approximately 97% of which appear only once. Unstimulated naive, memory, effector memory and TEMRA subsets from three donor pairs were sequenced. J lost 2 bases, V lost 4 bases, and 7 bases had no gene match. Germline assignment: CDR1 SGHRS and CDR2 YFSETQ. This CDR3 region has 15 residues. This TCR derives from a human donor in good health. Source material: naive CD4+ T cells sorted from blood. The chain couples TRBV5-1 to TRBJ1-2; 8 bases agree with TRBD1. The CDR3 DNA reads as TGCGCCAGCAGCATGGGACAGGCGACCAACTATGGCTACACCTTC. Amino acids: CASSMGQATNYGYTF.